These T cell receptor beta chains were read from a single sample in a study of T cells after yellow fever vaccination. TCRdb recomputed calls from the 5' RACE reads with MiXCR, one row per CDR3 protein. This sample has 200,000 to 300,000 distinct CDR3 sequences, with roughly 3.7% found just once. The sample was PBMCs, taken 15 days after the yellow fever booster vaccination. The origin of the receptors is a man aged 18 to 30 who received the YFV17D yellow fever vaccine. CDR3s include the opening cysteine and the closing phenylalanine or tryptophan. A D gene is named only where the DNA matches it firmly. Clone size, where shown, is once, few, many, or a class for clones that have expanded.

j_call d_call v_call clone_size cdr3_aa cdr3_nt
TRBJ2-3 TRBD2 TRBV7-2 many CAIRLAGGQDTQYF TGTGCCATCAGATTGGCGGGGGGGCAGGATACGCAGTATTTT
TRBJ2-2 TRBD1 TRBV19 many CASFDRGRTGELFF TGTGCCAGCTTCGACAGGGGGCGAACCGGGGAGCTGTTTTTT
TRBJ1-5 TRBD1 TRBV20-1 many CSARDLRTGLNQPQHF TGCAGTGCTAGAGATCTGAGGACAGGCCTCAATCAGCCCCAGCATTTT
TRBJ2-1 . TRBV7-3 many CASRNRESYNEQFF TGTGCCAGCAGGAACAGGGAATCCTACAATGAGCAGTTCTTC
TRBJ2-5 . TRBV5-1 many CASSLVPGSRETQYF TGCGCCAGCAGCTTGGTACCGGGAAGCCGAGAGACCCAGTACTTC
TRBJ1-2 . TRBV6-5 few CASSPGPSYGYTF TGTGCCAGCAGTCCCGGGCCCTCCTATGGCTACACCTTC
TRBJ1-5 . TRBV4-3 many CASSQGWGTNQPQHF TGCGCCAGCAGCCAAGGTTGGGGAACTAATCAGCCCCAGCATTTT
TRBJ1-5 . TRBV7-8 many CASSLTDRDQPQHF TGTGCCAGCAGCTTAACTGATCGGGATCAGCCCCAGCATTTT
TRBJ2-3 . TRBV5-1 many CASSSNSQDTQYF TGCGCCAGCAGCTCCAATAGTCAGGATACGCAGTATTTT
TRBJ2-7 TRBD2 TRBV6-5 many CASSYSRLAGFYEQYF TGTGCCAGCAGTTACTCCCGGCTAGCGGGGTTCTACGAGCAGTACTTC
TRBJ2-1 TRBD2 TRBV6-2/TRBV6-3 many CASSNPRGGRRSNEQFF TGTGCCAGCAGTAACCCGCGGGGGGGCCGGCGGAGCAATGAGCAGTTCTTC
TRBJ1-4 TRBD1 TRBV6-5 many CASSYSGQGWKLFF TGTGCCAGCAGTTACTCGGGACAGGGTTGGAAACTGTTTTTT
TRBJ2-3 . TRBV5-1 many CASSLEGQHADTQYF TGCGCCAGCAGCTTGGAGGGACAACACGCAGATACGCAGTATTTT
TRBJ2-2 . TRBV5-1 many CASSLGQTNTGELFF TGCGCCAGCAGCTTGGGACAAACGAACACCGGGGAGCTGTTTTTT
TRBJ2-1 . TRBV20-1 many CSLDRSSYNEQFF TGCAGTTTGGACCGGAGCTCCTACAATGAGCAGTTCTTC
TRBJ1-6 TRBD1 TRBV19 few CASKPGQGWNSPLHF TGTGCCAGTAAACCGGGACAGGGTTGGAATTCACCCCTCCACTTT
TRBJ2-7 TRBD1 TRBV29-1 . CSEPGQGILDEQYF TGCAGCGAGCCGGGACAGGGTATATTAGACGAGCAGTACTTC
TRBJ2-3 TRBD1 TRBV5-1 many CASSLARTGVDTQYF TGCGCCAGCAGCTTAGCCCGGACAGGGGTAGATACGCAGTATTTT
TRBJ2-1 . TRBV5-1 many CASSPRLIAISNEQFF TGCGCCAGCAGCCCCCGGTTGATAGCTATTTCCAATGAGCAGTTCTTC
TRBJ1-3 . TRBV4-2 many CASSQDTHGGNTIYF TGTGCCAGCAGCCAAGATACCCATGGGGGAAACACCATATATTTT
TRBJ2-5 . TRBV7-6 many CASSEGTQETQYF TGTGCCAGCAGCGAAGGGACACAAGAGACCCAGTACTTC
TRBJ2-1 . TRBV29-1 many CSVGSSFEQFF TGCAGCGTTGGGTCTAGCTTTGAGCAGTTCTTC
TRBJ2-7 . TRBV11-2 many CASSHSTGDYEQYF TGTGCCAGCAGCCATTCGACAGGCGACTACGAGCAGTACTTC
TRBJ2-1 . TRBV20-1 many CSVAGWDYNEQFF TGCAGTGTCGCGGGGTGGGACTACAATGAGCAGTTCTTC
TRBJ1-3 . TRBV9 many CASSTDTGGNTIYF TGTGCCAGCAGCACAGACACAGGCGGAAACACCATATATTTT
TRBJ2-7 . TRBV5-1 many CASSLGHNYEQYF TGCGCCAGCAGCTTGGGCCACAACTACGAGCAGTACTTC
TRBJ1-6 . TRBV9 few CASNLYNSPLHF TGTGCCAGCAACCTCTATAATTCACCCCTCCACTTT